This paragraph covers one TCR beta chain sequence. This sample is part of a study of cytomegalovirus exposure and HLA in healthy donors. Germline values: CDR1 SGHRS, CDR2 YFSETQ. Trimming cost V 4 bases and J 0 bases, with 10 bases left between them. The CDR3 has 14 amino acids. Amplification used 60 Vbeta primers and 13 Jbeta primers. Produced via immunoSEQ multiplex PCR; TCRdb's table is partial and in-frame only. The data contain 90,000 to 130,000 clones, 75% to 85% of them singletons. V is TRBV5-1 and J is TRBJ2-5; D gene uncertain. The source material was PBMCs. The sequence derives from a woman younger than 30 in good health and CMV-seropositive. CDR3 loop: CASSQRLYQETQYF. For the CDR3, the DNA is TGCGCCAGCAGCCAACGACTCTACCAAGAGACCCAGTACTTC.